Reported below is one T cell receptor beta chain. The protocol was immunoSEQ multiplex PCR, while the TCRdb copy is restricted to in-frame clones and leaves out a portion. The data show roughly 80,000 clones, about 92% seen once. The record originates from a study of OX40 agonist ivuxolimab in advanced cancers. For the study at large: The study treated patients with ivuxolimab, an agonistic anti-OX40 (CD134) antibody.

In germline, CDR1 is KGHSH, CDR2 LQKENI. V was clipped by 3 bases and J by 2 bases, with 17 bases between them. This CDR3 contains 16 residues. The origin of this receptor is an adult with an advanced solid tumor such as melanoma, head and neck, liver or kidney cancer. This material consisted of CD4+ or CD8+ T cells sorted from blood, taken in a trial of the OX40 agonist ivuxolimab. V gene TRBV18 combines with J gene TRBJ2-7; D may be TRBD1 or TRBD2 (5 bases each). The CDR3 DNA reads TGTGCCAGCTCACCCCCACCGGAGGCCAGGGCCTACGAGCAGTACTTC. Residues: CASSPPPEARAYEQYF.